The rows below give T cell receptor beta chains drawn from one sample of a study of cytomegalovirus exposure and HLA in healthy donors. Data came from immunoSEQ multiplex PCR; TCRdb stores just in-frame clones and leaves some out. The data contain around 150,000 clones, roughly 90% of them seen just once; the ten biggest clones take up around 0.51%. Specimen: PBMCs. The origin of the receptors is a woman in her forties in good health and CMV-seronegative. The CDR3 runs from the conserved cysteine through the conserved F or W. A D gene is named only where the DNA matches it firmly. Size tells how often a clone was seen (once, few, many) or the class of an expanded clone, and some rows leave it out.

size | J | D | V | DNA | CDR3
. | TRBJ1-3 | . | TRBV6-1 | TGTGCCAGCAGTGATAACCCAGTCTCTGGAAACACCATATATTTT | CASSDNPVSGNTIYF
once | TRBJ2-3 | . | TRBV7-8 | TGTACCAGCAGCCCGAGGGGGGGCACTAGCACAGATACGCAGTATTTT | CTSSPRGGTSTDTQYF
. | TRBJ2-5 | TRBD1 | TRBV28 | TGTGCCAGCCAGACCGGGACAGGGGGCCCCCAAGAGACCCAGTACTTC | CASQTGTGGPQETQYF
. | TRBJ2-1 | . | TRBV7-6 | TGTGCCAGCAGCGTACAGGGTACCTACAATGAGCAGTTCTTC | CASSVQGTYNEQFF
. | TRBJ1-2 | TRBD1 | TRBV13 | TGTGCCAGCAGTCTTAACAGGGGCGACTATGGCTACACCTTC | CASSLNRGDYGYTF
. | TRBJ2-6 | . | TRBV6-5 | TGTGCCAGCAGCGACAGGCCCTCTGGGGCCAACGTCCTGACTTTC | CASSDRPSGANVLTF
few | TRBJ2-7 | TRBD1 | TRBV4-3 | TGCGCCAGCAGCCAAGACAGGGGGATGTACGAGCAGTACTTC | CASSQDRGMYEQYF
few | TRBJ1-1 | . | TRBV5-1 | TGCGCCAGCAGCTTGGCCGATGTAGCGAACACTGAAGCTTTCTTT | CASSLADVANTEAFF
. | TRBJ1-1 | . | TRBV11-2 | TGTGCCAGCAGCTCCCAGGGGATTCAGCCTTTCACTGAGGCTTTCTTT | CASSSQGIQPFTEAFF
. | TRBJ2-1 | . | TRBV7-9 | TGTTCCAGCAGCCCCGACTCCTCCTACAATGAGCAGTTCTTC | CSSSPDSSYNEQFF
. | TRBJ2-7 | TRBD1 | TRBV6-5 | TGTGCCAGCAGTTACTCAAACGGACAGGGGTCCTACGAGCAGTACTTC | CASSYSNGQGSYEQYF